This T cell receptor beta chain was obtained from a study of control samples from healthy donors and cancer patients. CDR1 is SEHNR, CDR2 FQNEAQ, per germline (reference sequence). V lost 5 bases and J lost 5, with 12 bases in between. The CDR3 is 14 amino acids. The assay was immunoSEQ multiplex PCR, and TCRdb's table has in-frame clones only and misses some. The sample lists 400,000 to 500,000 clones, around 90% occurring once. This sequence originates from a man between 40 and 49 years old with head and neck cancer. The rearrangement uses TRBV7-9 and TRBJ1-4; perhaps TRBD1 as D (5 bases). The sequencing input was PBMCs. The CDR3 bases are TGTGCCAGCAGCAGGGGAGACTTCAATGAAAAACTGTTTTTT. Its translation: CASSRGDFNEKLFF.